This T cell receptor beta chain came from a study of molecular identifiers for immune sequencing clone quantification (dated by TCRdb to the late 2010s). The study in broad terms: For a replicate experiment, RNA from around 20,000 or 99,000 naive CD8 T cells was divided into five aliquots, and four of the five aliquots were sequenced. CD8 T cells were used in a methods study to benchmark molecular-identifier clustering-based TCR repertoire sequencing (MIDCIRS) and TCR RNA copy counting. Here is what the overall study found, with its caveats: Highly expanded clone sizes could be underestimated because identical TCR molecules may share a barcode. A single cell's worth of spiked-in Jurkat TCR RNA was reported detectable even among under 1.1 million naive CD8 T cells. When barcode sub-clustering was not used, chimeric consensus sequences inflated TCR diversity, with chimeras reaching as high as 47%. In CMV-specific effector cells, clones with more than 20 RNA copies contained over 99% of molecules, whereas in naive cells such clones contained under 1% of molecules. Modeling indicated 2.5 to 3.5 TCR RNA copies recovered per cell, compared with 7.5 to 10 by digital PCR, which implies a capture efficiency of around 29%. Spiked-in Jurkat TCR RNA (approximately 10 copies' worth), which is not part of the donor repertoire, was contained in the naive libraries.

This clonotype has at least ten counts. Its antigen remains unidentified. Base qualities are not recorded, but no much larger clone differs from it by a single base. Naive CD8 T cell libraries were made from approximately 20,000 to 1,000,000 sorted cells using 10%, 30% or 50% of purified RNA. Naive CD8 T cells were FACS-sorted as CD8+CD4-CCR7+CD45RA+ on a BD FACSAria II into RLT Plus buffer. To test detection sensitivity, Jurkat RNA equal to some 11 TCR copies was added to samples of about 18,000-1,100,000 naive CD8 T cells. Enrichment of CD8 T cells was performed with RosetteSep CD8+ T Cell Enrichment Cocktail and Ficoll-Paque, after which ACK red cell lysis was carried out. The library was generated by PCR. TCRdb lists the instrument as Illumina HiSeq 4000. Bulk TCR libraries were generated as previously described, with the TCR primers listed in Table S5 used. The Qiagen AllPrep DNA/RNA kit was used to purify total RNA. Before any analysis, reads coming from multiple sequencing runs of the same library were combined into one pool. The original pipeline was this. Reads were retained only if the reads had an exact TCR constant sequence, and the retained reads were trimmed to 150 nt and grouped according to their 12-nt molecular barcodes. Within each barcode group, reads were sub-clustered at a 15% Levenshtein threshold, and quality-weighted consensus sequences were built per RNA molecule. Non-functional sequences were filtered out, along with any lower-count sequence sitting one edit away from another sequence. Barcode sub-clusters with fewer than 20% of the maximum read count were removed, based on fitting two negative binomial distributions. Through fastp at Q25 and MiXCR, TCRdb rebuilt clones from the public reads, retaining in-frame beta chains. Under each unique CDR3 protein, matching rows form one entry showing the most common genes and DNA. These V and J calls are TCRdb output, not the study's own analysis. Present in this sample are just under 650,000 distinct CDR3 sequences, 15% to 20% of which were seen just once. Around 0.9% of the sample comes from the top ten.

The germline V gene specifies LGHNA as CDR1 and YSLEER as CDR2. Taken from cysteine to phenylalanine, the CDR3 has 16 residues. CDR3 DNA is the only sequence kept; it has 48 bases, read in frame from the first base. V and J are truncated by 1 base and 2 bases respectively, leaving an intervening sequence of 13 bases. Sequencing was done on a sample of naive CD8+ T cells from blood, with Jurkat cell RNA spiked in. The meaning of the sample's cell subset or site label: FACS-sorted CD8+CD4-CCR7+CD45RA+ naive T cells. Here the chain combines TRBV4-3 and TRBJ2-3; TRBD2 could be the D gene, as 5 bases match. The receptor was isolated from a human donor in good health. Some libraries in this study had Jurkat cell RNA spiked in. Here is the DNA: TGCGCCAGCAGCCAAGCGGCGGGTGCGGCCACAGATACGCAGTATTTT. It translates to CASSQAAGAATDTQYF.